A single sample is the source of the 7 T cell receptor beta chains below, sequenced in a study of blood T cell repertoires in COVID-19 (dated by TCRdb to 2018 to 2020). The library was prepared using the immunoSEQ multiplex PCR assay. Here the immuneACCESS table is served through TCRdb, limited to in-frame sequences with V and J called. Missing clones are a known gap in these copies; in checked studies unresolved V genes cover under half, and the rest lacks a known reason. In all, the sample holds fewer than 35,000 clones, and around 91% of those were seen once. Roughly 1.5% of the sample lies in the top ten. Input material: peripheral blood. Receptor source: a man aged 55 to 70 with active COVID-19.

The rearrangement links TRBV2 to TRBJ2-7; 7 bases line up with TRBD1. V was pared by 5 bases and J by 5 bases, with 6 bases of the junction left unmatched. This CDR3 has 13 amino acids. From germline, CDR1 is SNHLY and CDR2 FYNNEI. This CDR3 reads CASSRQGFNEQYF. The CDR3 bases are TGTGCCAGCAGTCGACAGGGTTTCAACGAGCAGTACTTC. The full variable domain, rest sourced from reference TRBV2 and TRBJ2-7, is EPEVTQTPSHQVTQMGQEVILRCVPISNHLYFYWYRQILGQKVEFLVSFYNNEISEKSEIFDDQFSVERPDGSNFTLKIRSTKLEDSAMYFCASSRQGFNEQYFGPGTRLTVT.

The DNA of the CDR3 is TGTGCCAGCAGCTCGGGACAGGGGGCGGATACGCAGTATTTT. Its protein product is CASSSGQGADTQYF. The rearrangement links TRBV11-2 to TRBJ2-3; TRBD1 matches 12 bases. The trim removed 4 bases at V and 6 bases at J, leaving 2 bases unmatched. Germline V gene sequence: CDR1 SGHAT, CDR2 FQNNGV. The CDR3 spans 14 residues.

The chain combines TRBV27 with TRBJ1-2; tentative D call: TRBD1 (5 bases). The V gene's germline CDR1 is MNHEY and CDR2 SMNVEV (reference sequence). This CDR3 comprises 16 residues. Trimming removed 5 bases from V and 5 bases from J, with 21 bases in between. Written as DNA, the CDR3 is TGTGCCAGCAGTACCCGGACTTCCGGGGGTCCTTATGGCTACACCTTC. It encodes CASSTRTSGGPYGYTF.

The V call is TRBV3-1 (or the pseudogene TRBV3-2), the J call TRBJ2-1; D might be TRBD1 (6 bases). V dropped 6 bases and J dropped 4 bases, with 19 bases sitting between them. The CDR3 spans 16 residues. The germline CDR1 and CDR2 sequences are LGHDT and YNNKEL (reference sequence). The CDR3 spells CASRRGTLELYNEQFF. In DNA, the CDR3 is TGTGCCAGCAGACGTGGGACACTAGAGCTATACAATGAGCAGTTCTTC.

This chain joins TRBV7-9 and TRBJ2-1; TRBD2 might be the D (6 bases). The length of the CDR3 is 16 residues. The V gene lost 8 bases and the J gene lost 5 bases, with 22 bases spanning the gap. Looked up from germline, CDR1 is SEHNR and CDR2 is FQNEAQ (reference sequence). CDR3 loop: CASAVGGGSGHNEQFF. CDR3 DNA: TGTGCCAGCGCCGTGGGAGGCGGATCGGGGCACAATGAGCAGTTCTTC.

V gene TRBV2 combines with J gene TRBJ1-2; 10 bases align to TRBD1. The germline V gene has CDR1 SNHLY and CDR2 FYNNEI. With V trimmed by 6 bases and J by 5 bases, 9 bases remained unmatched. The CDR3 is made up of 15 amino acids. The CDR3 spells CASSVGTGALYGYTF. The CDR3 DNA is TGTGCCAGCAGCGTCGGGACAGGGGCTCTATATGGCTACACCTTC. Full variable domain (outside the CDR3, taken from reference TRBV2 and TRBJ1-2): EPEVTQTPSHQVTQMGQEVILRCVPISNHLYFYWYRQILGQKVEFLVSFYNNEISEKSEIFDDQFSVERPDGSNFTLKIRSTKLEDSAMYFCASSVGTGALYGYTFGSGTRLTVV.

This chain joins TRBV6-2 or TRBV6-3 and TRBJ2-3; 10 bases are shared with TRBD2. CDR1 and CDR2 (germline): MNHEY, SVGEGT. The CDR3 has 14 residues. The V segment lost 4 bases and the J segment 7 bases; nucleotides outside the gene matches: 5. The CDR3 DNA reads TGTGCCAGCAGTTCAAGCGGGGGGGCCTATACGCAGTATTTT. It yields the protein CASSSSGGAYTQYF.